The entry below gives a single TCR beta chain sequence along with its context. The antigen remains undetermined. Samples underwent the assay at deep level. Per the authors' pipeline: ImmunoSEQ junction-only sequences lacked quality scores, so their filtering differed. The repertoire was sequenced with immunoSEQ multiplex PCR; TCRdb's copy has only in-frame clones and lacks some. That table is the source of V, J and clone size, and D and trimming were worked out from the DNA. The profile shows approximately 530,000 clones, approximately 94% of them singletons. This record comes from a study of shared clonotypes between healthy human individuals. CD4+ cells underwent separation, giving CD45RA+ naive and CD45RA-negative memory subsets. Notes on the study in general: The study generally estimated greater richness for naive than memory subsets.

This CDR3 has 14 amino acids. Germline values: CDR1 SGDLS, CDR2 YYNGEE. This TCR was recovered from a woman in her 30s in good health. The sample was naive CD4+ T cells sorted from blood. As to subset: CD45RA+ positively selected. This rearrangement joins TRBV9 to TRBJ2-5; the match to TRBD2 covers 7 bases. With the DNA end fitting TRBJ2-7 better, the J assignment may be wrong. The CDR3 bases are TGTGCCAGCAGCGGTCTAGCGGTGACCTACGAGCAGTACTTC. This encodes CASSGLAVTYEQYF.